One and the same sample provided the 9 T cell receptor beta chains below, sequenced in a study of T-cell reconstitution after alpha-beta-depleted transplantation in children. Molecular barcoding with unique molecular identifiers was used for the TCRbeta library. TCRdb reanalysed the PCR reads using MiXCR and keeps one entry per CDR3 protein. The repertoire holds about 340,000 distinct CDR3 sequences, about 17% seen once, with approximately 38% in the top ten. The source was PBMCs, mostly from graft donor cells, collected 360 days after TCRalphabeta/CD19-depleted stem cell transplant. These receptors originate from a male patient between 2 and 15 years old who had a stem cell transplant for acute lymphoblastic leukemia, so the T cells may come from the graft donor.

The chain combines TRBV29-1 with TRBJ2-1; the D is unclear. This CDR3 spans 13 amino acids. The V gene's germline CDR1 is SQVTM and CDR2 ANQGSEA. With 3 bases removed from V and 5 bases from J, the gap between germline ends came to 11 bases. The CDR3: CSVDARTHNEQFF. Here the CDR3 DNA reads TGCAGCGTTGACGCCCGTACCCACAATGAGCAGTTCTTC.

This clonotype showed up just a few times. V gene TRBV20-1 combines with J gene TRBJ2-7; D not certain. V was clipped by 1 base and J by 8 bases, with 12 bases between them. The CDR3 extends over 12 amino acids. Germline V CDR1 and CDR2: DFQATT, SNEGSKA (reference sequence). The CDR3: CSARVFSDQQYF. The CDR3 DNA reads as TGCAGTGCTAGAGTCTTTAGTGATCAGCAGTACTTC.

In its sample, this clonotype was seen a few times. The V gene is TRBV28, the J gene TRBJ1-2, with D unresolved. CDR1 and CDR2 (germline): MDHEN, SYDVKM. The CDR3 spans 14 residues. The germline V and J ends were trimmed by 5 bases and 4 bases, with 14 bases remaining between them. CDR3: CASSPRVRFYGYTF. In nucleotides, the CDR3 is TGTGCCAGCAGTCCCCGGGTGAGATTCTATGGCTACACCTTC.

V is TRBV12-3 or TRBV12-4 and J is TRBJ2-3, with D possibly TRBD2 on 6 matching bases. The V end lost 6 bases, the J end lost 1 base, and 14 bases lay between the germline ends. The CDR3 has 15 residues. CDR3 loop: CASSQLGEGTDTQYF. In DNA form, the CDR3 reads TGTGCCAGCAGCCAACTAGGGGAGGGCACAGATACGCAGTATTTT.

This clonotype has just a few counts. The chain employs TRBV12-3 or TRBV12-4 and TRBJ2-5; 8 bases are a match to TRBD2. With V trimmed by 2 bases and J by 14 bases, 10 bases remained unmatched. The CDR3 contains 13 residues. CDR3 sequence: CASSLSSTAGVYF. CDR3 sequence (DNA): TGTGCCAGCAGTTTATCCTCCACAGCGGGAGTCTACTTC.

V usage is TRBV9 and J usage is TRBJ2-1; TRBD2 agrees at 14 bases. There are 19 residues in the CDR3. Losses at the gene ends were 0 bases for V and 5 bases for J; bases not matched to a gene: 10. CDR1 SGDLS and CDR2 YYNGEE come from the germline V gene. DNA for the CDR3: TGTGCCAGCAGCGTAGCCCCGGGACTAGCGGGAGCGGGGCACAATGAGCAGTTCTTC. Translated: CASSVAPGLAGAGHNEQFF.

The rearrangement joins TRBV29-1 to TRBJ2-7; D is perhaps TRBD2 (5 bases). The CDR3 spans 14 residues. CDR1 is SQVTM and CDR2 is ANQGSEA in the germline V gene. The V and J ends lost 4 bases and 6 bases respectively, with 19 bases between them. CDR3 sequence: CSVVGMGGPREQYF. CDR3 DNA sequence: TGCAGCGTTGTCGGGATGGGCGGCCCCCGCGAGCAGTACTTC.

In its sample, this clonotype was seen many times. CDR3 protein: CASSLASGTYNEQFF. The CDR3 nucleotides read TGTGCCAGCAGCTTAGCTAGCGGGACCTACAATGAGCAGTTCTTC. The chain uses TRBV7-2 and TRBJ2-1, with 8 positions matching TRBD2. V gave up 0 bases and J gave up 2 bases; unmatched junction bases: 0. CDR3 length: 15 residues. The germline CDR1 and CDR2 sequences are SGHTA and FQGNSA.

This clonotype was observed a handful of times. This chain uses TRBV4-2 with TRBJ2-7, with 7 bases aligning to TRBD2. The V and J ends lost 0 bases and 2 bases, in that order; junction bases with no gene match: 7. CDR3 length: 16 amino acids. CDR1 LGHNA and CDR2 YNFKEQ come from the germline V gene. The CDR3 loop reads CASSQDPLLAAYEQYF. CDR3 bases: TGTGCCAGCAGCCAAGATCCCCTCCTAGCGGCCTACGAGCAGTACTTC.